The subject of this entry is one T cell receptor (beta chain). These data originate in a study of T cell changes during pregnancy in multiple sclerosis. Germline V gene lookup returns CDR1 SQVTM and CDR2 ANQGSEA. V was shortened by 5 bases and J by 5 bases, with 15 bases between the two germline ends. The CDR3 extends over 13 amino acids. Here immunoSEQ multiplex PCR was the method, and the copy in TCRdb shows in-frame clones only, minus some. In the table there are around 55,000 clones, 75% to 90% of which are singletons. This chain uses TRBV29-1 with TRBJ1-1; tentatively, D is TRBD1 (6 bases). The source was CD4+ T cells from peripheral blood mononuclear cells, collected in the first trimester of pregnancy. This receptor was identified in a female donor with multiple sclerosis, enrolled in a pregnancy study. The CDR3 DNA sequence: TGCAGCGTTACGGCAGGGGTCACGACTGAAGCTTTCTTT. It codes for CSVTAGVTTEAFF.